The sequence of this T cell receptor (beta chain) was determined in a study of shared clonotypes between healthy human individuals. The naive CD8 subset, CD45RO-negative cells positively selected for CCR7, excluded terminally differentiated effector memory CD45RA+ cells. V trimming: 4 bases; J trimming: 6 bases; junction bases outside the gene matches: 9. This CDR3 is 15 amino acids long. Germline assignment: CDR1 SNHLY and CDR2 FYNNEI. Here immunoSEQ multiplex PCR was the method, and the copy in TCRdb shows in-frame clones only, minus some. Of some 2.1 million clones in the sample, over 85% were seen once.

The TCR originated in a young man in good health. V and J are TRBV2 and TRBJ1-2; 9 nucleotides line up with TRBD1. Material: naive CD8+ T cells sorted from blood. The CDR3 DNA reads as TGTGCCAGCAGTGGTACCGGGACAGGGCCCCATGGCTACACCTTC. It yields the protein CASSGTGTGPHGYTF. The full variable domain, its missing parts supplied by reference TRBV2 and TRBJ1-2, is EPEVTQTPSHQVTQMGQEVILRCVPISNHLYFYWYRQILGQKVEFLVSFYNNEISEKSEIFDDQFSVERPDGSNFTLKIRSTKLEDSAMYFCASSGTGTGPHGYTFGSGTRLTVV.